This entry lists 29 T cell receptor beta chains sequenced from one sample in a study of cytotoxic CD8 clonotypes in ibrutinib-treated CLL. The table came from immunoSEQ multiplex PCR; TCRdb's copy has only in-frame clones and leaves some out. The sample yields about 14,000 clones, around 60% seen once. Sequences were derived from PBMCs, sampled before ibrutinib treatment. The receptors here all came from a human donor with chronic lymphocytic leukemia.

This clone was observed once. J is TRBJ2-7 and V is TRBV4-1, with 10 positions matching TRBD1. Unmatched junction bases numbered 6, after V lost 1 base and J lost 6 bases. The CDR3 contains 15 residues. Germline CDR1 and CDR2: MGHRA and YSYEKL. CDR3 in amino acids: CASSQAGTGAGEQYF. In DNA form, the CDR3 reads TGCGCCAGCAGCCAAGCCGGGACAGGGGCCGGCGAGCAGTACTTC.

V usage is TRBV10-3 and J usage is TRBJ2-7; a possible D gene is TRBD1 (6 bases). The V end lost 1 base, the J end lost 1 base, and 20 bases lay between the germline ends. CDR3 length equals 18 residues. Germline V CDR1 and CDR2: ENHRY, SYGVKD. CDR3 protein: CAISEYPVSVQGSYEQYF. In nucleotides, the CDR3 is TGTGCCATCAGTGAGTACCCCGTATCCGTGCAGGGGTCCTACGAGCAGTACTTC.

This clone was recorded a few times. The chain couples TRBV5-6 to TRBJ2-1; 8 positions match TRBD1. The CDR3 runs 15 residues. The V gene's germline CDR1 is SGHDT and CDR2 YYEEEE. Trimming took 2 bases from V and 3 from J; bases not matched to a gene: 4. CDR3 in DNA: TGTGCCAGCAGCTTAGCACAGGGGGACTACAATGAGCAGTTCTTC. Residues: CASSLAQGDYNEQFF.

Judged by abundance, this clone is medium-sized. V is TRBV5-4 and J is TRBJ1-1; D call uncertain. Germline V gene sequence: CDR1 SGHNT, CDR2 YYREEE (reference sequence). This CDR3 spans 11 amino acids. V gave up 0 bases and J gave up 11 bases, with 8 bases separating them. Here the CDR3 reads CASSLGDDAFF. CDR3 nucleotide sequence: TGTGCCAGCAGCTTGGGCGACGACGCTTTCTTT.

The chain links TRBV12-2 to TRBJ2-7; TRBD2 is the table's D call and was not checked against the DNA. TRBV12-2 constitutes a pseudogene. The length of the CDR3 is 14 residues. CDR3 DNA sequence: TGTGCCAGCACCGAGCGGGGGGACTCCTACGAGCAGTACTTC. Translation gives CASTERGDSYEQYF.

V gene TRBV5-1 combines with J gene TRBJ1-4; D may be TRBD1 (6 bases). V lost 0 bases and J 7 bases, leaving 16 bases between the germline ends. Looked up from germline, CDR1 is SGHRS and CDR2 is YFSETQ. This CDR3 spans 16 amino acids. The CDR3 nucleotides are TGCGCCAGCAGCTTGGCCCCCAGGGGTTCACGTGAAAAACTGTTTTTT. Translation gives CASSLAPRGSREKLFF.

The rearrangement joins TRBV27 to TRBJ2-2, with D perhaps TRBD1 (6 bases). This CDR3 is built from 15 residues. With 8 bases removed from V and 4 bases from J, the gap between germline ends came to 17 bases. Germline assignment: CDR1 MNHEY and CDR2 SMNVEV (reference sequence). The CDR3 loop reads CASLSMGATTGELFF. As DNA, the CDR3 is TGTGCCAGCCTGTCGATGGGGGCGACCACCGGGGAGCTGTTTTTT.

This clone was recorded once. CDR3 in amino acids: CASSRTNLQVNQPQHF. CDR3 coding DNA: TGTGCCAGCAGCCGAACCAATTTACAGGTCAATCAGCCCCAGCATTTT. This sequence joins TRBV7-8 and TRBJ1-5; perhaps TRBD1 as D (5 bases). Trimming pared 5 bases from V and 3 bases from J, leaving 17 bases between. This CDR3 contains 16 residues. The V gene's germline CDR1 is SGHVS and CDR2 FQNEAQ.

The rearrangement uses TRBV7-6 and TRBJ2-5; TRBD1 matches 7 bases. The CDR3 sequence is 13 residues long. The V and J ends lost 6 bases and 5 bases, in that order; junction bases with no gene match: 6. CDR1 is SGHVS, CDR2 FNYEAQ, per germline. CDR3 DNA: TGTGCCAGCAGTCCGACAGGGCTTGAGACCCAGTACTTC. Its translation: CASSPTGLETQYF.

This clone counts as medium-sized. V usage is TRBV29-1 and J usage is TRBJ2-7; D is possibly TRBD2 (5 bases). V was cut by 6 bases and J by 2 bases, with 17 bases left in between. The V gene's germline CDR1 is SQVTM and CDR2 ANQGSEA. There are 14 residues in the CDR3. This CDR3 is CSVGKVDFPYEQYF. CDR3 bases: TGCAGCGTGGGTAAGGTGGACTTTCCCTACGAGCAGTACTTC.

The chain employs TRBV5-1 and TRBJ2-3; D is perhaps TRBD2 (7 bases). V lost 6 bases and J 3 bases, leaving 17 bases between the germline ends. Per germline, CDR1 SGHRS and CDR2 YFSETQ. CDR3 length: 15 residues. The CDR3 coding sequence is TGCGCCAGCACATCTGGGGGGGCGAGGACAGATACGCAGTATTTT. As protein: CASTSGGARTDTQYF.

The chain employs TRBV4-1 and TRBJ1-2; maybe TRBD1 (6 bases). The V gene lost 4 bases and the J gene lost 3 bases, with 12 bases spanning the gap. The CDR3 loop spans 14 amino acids. Per the germline V gene, CDR1 is MGHRA and CDR2 is YSYEKL. CDR3 sequence reads: CASSPTRTDYGYTF. CDR3 DNA: TGCGCCAGCAGCCCTACTAGGACAGACTATGGCTACACCTTC.

The rearrangement uses TRBV10-1 and TRBJ1-1, with 7 bases aligning to TRBD1. With V trimmed by 5 bases and J by 3 bases, 3 bases remained unmatched. Germline CDR1 is WNHNN and CDR2 is SYGVQD (reference sequence). The CDR3 sequence is 13 residues long. CDR3 nucleotide sequence: TGCGCCAGCAGTCCTACAGGGGACACTGAAGCTTTCTTT. Translating it yields CASSPTGDTEAFF.

In this sample, this clone turned up once. The chain has TRBV5-4 and TRBJ2-7, with a weak D call TRBD2 (5 bases). Trimming pared 3 bases from V and 3 bases from J, leaving 7 bases between. Looked up from germline, CDR1 is SGHNT and CDR2 is YYREEE (reference sequence). The CDR3 totals 12 residues. The CDR3 here is CASSSEGYEQYF. The CDR3 region has the DNA TGTGCCAGCAGCTCAGAGGGCTACGAGCAGTACTTC.

The chain has TRBV10-3 and TRBJ2-3; D possibly corresponds to TRBD2 (5 bases). Germline V gives CDR1 ENHRY, CDR2 SYGVKD. Trimming removed 6 bases from V and 4 bases from J, with 11 bases in between. CDR3 length equals 13 residues. Here the CDR3 DNA reads TGTGCCATCAGGCCCCCCGGGGCAGATACGCAGTATTTT. The encoded protein is CAIRPPGADTQYF.

This clone was picked up a small number of times. This chain links TRBV6-4 with TRBJ1-1; D not resolved. This CDR3 is 13 amino acids long. Trimming removed 2 bases from V and 1 base from J, with 5 bases in between. Germline V gene sequence: CDR1 MRHNA, CDR2 SNTAGT. The CDR3 loop reads CASSDRENTEAFF. The DNA for the CDR3 is TGTGCCAGCAGTGACAGAGAGAACACTGAAGCTTTCTTT.

This clone is a singleton in its sample. The V and J genes are TRBV5-4 and TRBJ1-1; 7 positions agree with TRBD1. The germline V gene encodes CDR1 SGHNT and CDR2 YYREEE (reference sequence). CDR3 size: 15 residues. Trimming cost V 4 bases and J 8 bases; bases outside gene matches: 14. The CDR3 sequence: CASSPRTGLEKEAFF. The CDR3 DNA reads as TGTGCCAGCAGCCCCAGGACAGGCCTCGAAAAGGAAGCTTTCTTT.

The V and J genes are TRBV7-8 and TRBJ2-3, with D maybe TRBD2 (6 bases). The ends were cut back, 6 bases at V and 1 base at J, with 11 bases in the middle. The CDR3 spans 14 residues. CDR1 SGHVS and CDR2 FQNEAQ come from the germline V gene. CDR3 sequence: CASSRLVRTDTQYF. CDR3 coding DNA: TGTGCCAGCAGTAGACTAGTTCGCACAGATACGCAGTATTTT.

The chain employs TRBV5-4 and TRBJ1-1; 7 positions agree with TRBD1. The junction had 6 bases not matched to a gene; V was cut back by 2 bases and J by 5 bases. The germline V gene encodes CDR1 SGHNT and CDR2 YYREEE (reference sequence). The CDR3 extends over 14 amino acids. The chain's CDR3 is CASSFNRGETEAFF. The CDR3 DNA follows: TGTGCCAGCAGCTTCAACAGGGGTGAAACTGAAGCTTTCTTT.

J is TRBJ1-4 and V is TRBV19; 9 positions agree with TRBD1. CDR3 length: 13 residues. V was pared by 8 bases and J by 5 bases, with 3 bases of the junction left unmatched. Germline V gene data show CDR1 as LNHDA and CDR2 as SQIVND (reference sequence). DNA of the CDR3: TGTGCCAGTCGGGACAGGGCGAATGAAAAACTGTTTTTT. Amino acids: CASRDRANEKLFF. Variable domain in full (rest from reference TRBV19 and TRBJ1-4): DGGITQSPKYLFRKEGQNVTLSCEQNLNHDAMYWYRQDPGQGLRLIYYSQIVNDFQKGDIAEGYSVSREKKESFPLTVTSAQKNPTAFYLCASRDRANEKLFFGSGTQLSVL.

This clone came up a few times. This rearrangement joins TRBV5-6 to TRBJ2-1; D call uncertain. Trimming stripped 0 bases from V and 6 bases from J, with 4 bases between. The CDR3 loop spans 12 amino acids. CDR1 and CDR2 (germline): SGHDT, YYEEEE. CDR3 in DNA: TGTGCCAGCAGCTTGGCCTCCAATGAGCAGTTCTTC. This sequence encodes CASSLASNEQFF.

The chain couples TRBV11-2 to TRBJ2-7; D is unresolved. The V gene's germline CDR1 is SGHAT and CDR2 FQNNGV. CDR3 size: 11 residues. Trimming pared 5 bases from V and 1 base from J, leaving 3 bases between. The CDR3 sequence is CASSISYEQYF. DNA of the CDR3: TGTGCCAGCAGCATTTCCTACGAGCAGTACTTC.

This rearrangement joins TRBV7-9 to TRBJ1-1; D gene ambiguous. The CDR3 totals 11 residues. CDR1 and CDR2 from the germline V gene are SEHNR and FQNEAQ (reference sequence). Trimming took off 6 bases at V and 2 bases at J, with 4 bases between the two ends. CDR3 in amino acids: CASRINTEAFF. As DNA, the CDR3 is TGTGCCAGCAGAATTAACACTGAAGCTTTCTTT.

V and J are TRBV7-6 and TRBJ1-1; 10 nucleotides align to TRBD1. With V trimmed by 4 bases and J by 2 bases, 4 bases remained unmatched. The CDR3 totals 15 residues. Germline loops: CDR1 SGHVS, CDR2 FNYEAQ. The CDR3 region is CASSSTGGPNTEAFF. The CDR3 DNA follows: TGTGCCAGCAGCTCGACAGGGGGCCCAAACACTGAAGCTTTCTTT.

The chain couples TRBV2 to TRBJ2-7, with unresolved D. Trimming removed 5 bases from V and 4 bases from J, with 9 bases in between. The CDR3 is 12 amino acids. The germline V gene has CDR1 SNHLY and CDR2 FYNNEI. In nucleotides, the CDR3 is TGTGCCAGCAGTATTGACGGTTACGAGCAGTACTTC. It translates to CASSIDGYEQYF.

V and J are TRBV5-4 and TRBJ1-1; 8 nucleotides agree with TRBD1. The junction had 9 bases not matched to a gene; V was cut back by 4 bases and J by 4 bases. The germline CDR1 and CDR2 sequences are SGHNT and YYREEE (reference sequence). The CDR3 runs 15 residues. The CDR3 sequence: CASSKDRGTSTEAFF. CDR3 sequence (DNA): TGTGCCAGCAGCAAAGACAGGGGTACGAGCACTGAAGCTTTCTTT.

This rearrangement joins TRBV19 to TRBJ1-2; 8 nucleotides match TRBD1. V trimming: 7 bases; J trimming: 5 bases; junction bases outside the gene matches: 9. Looked up from germline, CDR1 is LNHDA and CDR2 is SQIVND (reference sequence). The CDR3 length is 14 residues. CDR3 region: CASMTGEPLYGYTF. The CDR3 bases are TGTGCCAGTATGACAGGGGAACCCCTGTATGGCTACACCTTC.

A few counts support this clone. The V call is TRBV19, the J call TRBJ1-2; the D is unclear. V dropped 8 bases and J dropped 0 bases, with 13 bases sitting between them. Germline V gene data show CDR1 as LNHDA and CDR2 as SQIVND (reference sequence). The CDR3 sequence is 14 residues long. CDR3 region: CASLSGRTNYGYTF. The CDR3, as DNA: TGTGCCAGTCTTTCAGGCAGGACTAACTATGGCTACACCTTC.

This clone was counted many times. This rearrangement joins TRBV4-1 to TRBJ2-2, with D tentatively TRBD1 (5 bases). This CDR3 contains 18 residues. CDR1 MGHRA and CDR2 YSYEKL come from the germline V gene. V shed 4 bases and J shed 4 bases, with 22 bases lying between them. The CDR3 reads CASSLQPPGIVGTGELFF. The CDR3 coding sequence is TGCGCCAGCAGCCTCCAACCCCCAGGGATAGTCGGCACCGGGGAGCTGTTTTTT.